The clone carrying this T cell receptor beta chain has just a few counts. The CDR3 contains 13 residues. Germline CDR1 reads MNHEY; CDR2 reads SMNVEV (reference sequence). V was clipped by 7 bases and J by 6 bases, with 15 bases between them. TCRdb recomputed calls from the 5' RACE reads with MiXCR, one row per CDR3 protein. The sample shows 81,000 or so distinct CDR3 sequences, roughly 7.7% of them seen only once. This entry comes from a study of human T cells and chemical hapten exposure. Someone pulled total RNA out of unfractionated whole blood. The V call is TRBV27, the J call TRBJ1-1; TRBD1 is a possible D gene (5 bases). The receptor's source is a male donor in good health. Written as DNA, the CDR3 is TGTGCCAGCACTCCCAGGGAGGGATCTGAAGCTTTCTTT. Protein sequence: CASTPREGSEAFF.